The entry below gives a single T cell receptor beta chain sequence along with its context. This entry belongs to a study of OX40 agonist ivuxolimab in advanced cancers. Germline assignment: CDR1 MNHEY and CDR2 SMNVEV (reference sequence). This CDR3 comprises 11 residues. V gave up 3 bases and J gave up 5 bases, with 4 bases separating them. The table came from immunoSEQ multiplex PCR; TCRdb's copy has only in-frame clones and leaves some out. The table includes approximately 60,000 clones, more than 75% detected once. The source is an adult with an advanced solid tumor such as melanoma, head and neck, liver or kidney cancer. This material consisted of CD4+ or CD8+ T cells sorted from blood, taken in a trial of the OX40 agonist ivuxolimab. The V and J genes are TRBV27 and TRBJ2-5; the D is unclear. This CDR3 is CASSFDETQYF. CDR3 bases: TGTGCCAGCAGTTTTGATGAGACCCAGTACTTC.